This TCR beta chain was found in a study of vaccination effects on CD4 cells after COVID-19. Trimming shortened V by 5 bases and J by 0 bases, and 7 bases separated the two germline ends. CDR1 LNHDA and CDR2 SQIVND come from the germline V gene (reference sequence). The CDR3 is made up of 13 amino acids. Isolation of CD4+ T cells took place after 10 days of culture. Clones were read by immunoSEQ multiplex PCR, and TCRdb kept only the in-frame ones, dropping some. The repertoire has 50,000 to 60,000 clones, about 80% of them found once; the top ten carry just over 3%. A word on this clone: What it binds is unknown.

Study-level results: In vaccinees who were healthy, merely 1 out of 255 vaccine-induced clones cross-reacted with common cold coronaviruses.

The specimen was CD4+ T cells from PBMCs cultured without peptide, collected before COVID-19 vaccination. This clonotype was sampled from a human donor who received a COVID-19 vaccine. This chain links TRBV19 with TRBJ1-2; D unclear. DNA for the CDR3: TGTGCCAGTAGTTACAGAGCTAACTATGGCTACACCTTC. It yields the protein CASSYRANYGYTF.